Listed here is a single TCR beta chain. Here immunoSEQ multiplex PCR was the method, and the copy in TCRdb shows in-frame clones only, minus some. Of over 110,000 clones listed, 81% were seen once; the top ten hold more than 8%. This CDR3 comprises 15 residues. Germline V lookup: CDR1 MNHEY, CDR2 SMNVEV (reference sequence). The V gene end was trimmed by 6 bases and the J gene end by 5 bases; junction bases not matched to a gene: 12. This entry comes from a study of blood T cell repertoires in COVID-19. Study as a whole: COVID-19 samples from acute and convalescent phases originated in the United States, Italy and Spain.

Material: peripheral blood. The chain carries TRBV27 and TRBJ1-2, with TRBD1 matching over 7 bases. This clonotype was sampled from a human donor in a cohort sampled during active COVID-19. CDR3 region: CASSLDFRGKYGYTF. The CDR3 DNA sequence: TGTGCCAGCAGCCTAGACTTCAGGGGGAAATATGGCTACACCTTC.